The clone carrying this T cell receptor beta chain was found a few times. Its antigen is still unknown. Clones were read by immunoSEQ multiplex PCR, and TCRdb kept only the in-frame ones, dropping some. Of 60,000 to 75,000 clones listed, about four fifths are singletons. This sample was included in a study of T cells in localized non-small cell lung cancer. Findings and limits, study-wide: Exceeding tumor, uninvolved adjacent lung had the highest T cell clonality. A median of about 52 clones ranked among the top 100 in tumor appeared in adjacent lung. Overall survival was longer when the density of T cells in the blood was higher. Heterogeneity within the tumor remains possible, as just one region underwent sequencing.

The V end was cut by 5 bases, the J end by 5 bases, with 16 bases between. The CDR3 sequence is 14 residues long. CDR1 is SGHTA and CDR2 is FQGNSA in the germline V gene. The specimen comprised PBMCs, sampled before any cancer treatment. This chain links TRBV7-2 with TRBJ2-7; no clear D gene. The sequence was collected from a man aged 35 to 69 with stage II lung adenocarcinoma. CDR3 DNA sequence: TGTGCCAGCAGCCAAGACTGGACCCTCGACGAGCAGTACTTC. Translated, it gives CASSQDWTLDEQYF.